This T cell receptor beta chain was captured in a study of T cells in Graves' hyperthyroidism and ophthalmopathy. This clonotype has just a few counts. No antigen is known for it. At one of its ends the junction is not consistent with the germline gene, which may arise from a read error. This CDR3 spans 15 amino acids. Germline V gene sequence: CDR1 SGDLS, CDR2 YYNGEE. General study findings and limits: In blood, most of the thyroid clonotypes expanded above 0.001 were also present. Model predictions of ophthalmopathy came a median 6.5 months before onset.

The study excluded patients with uncontrolled infection, other autoimmune disease, pregnancy or lactation. Each diagnosis was grounded in clinical symptoms, serum thyroxine and TRAb, thyroid ultrasound, and orbital computed tomography. RNA transcripts were the template for amplifying TCR beta CDR3 regions. Initially, a first-round RT-PCR of the TCR CDR3 employed the HTBI primer set. MiXCR was run by TCRdb on the multiplex PCR reads, yielding one entry per CDR3 protein. The top ten hold 9.2% of the sample, which has about 360,000 distinct CDR3 sequences, approximately 13% seen once. The clonotype was recovered from a woman under 30 with Graves' hyperthyroidism. V is TRBV9 and J is TRBJ1-1, with a weak D call TRBD1 (6 bases). Material for sequencing was blood. The CDR3 nucleotides read TGTGCCGGCAGCGTAGTAGGTGTCAGGGGAGCTGAAGCTTTCTTT. It encodes CAGSVVGVRGAEAFF.